The 26 T cell receptor beta chains given below trace back to one sample, sequenced in a study of blood T cells in healthy people across ages. The second PCR ran about 6 to 12 cycles with a sample-barcoded 5' primer and J-beta primers. TCRdb reprocessed the 5' RACE reads with MiXCR, giving one entry per CDR3 protein. The table lists approximately 790,000 distinct CDR3 sequences, around two thirds of them singletons, with roughly 26% in the top ten. Sequenced sample: blood. Every receptor here comes from a man younger than 40 in good health.

The chain recombines TRBV29-1 with TRBJ2-7; D is unclear. The DNA end is more similar to TRBJ2-5, so the J call may be wrong. This CDR3 has 10 residues. Germline lookup yields CDR1 SQVTM and CDR2 ANQGSEA. DNA of the CDR3: TGCAGCGTCGCCAAAGAGACCCAGTACTTC. Protein sequence: CSVAKETQYF.

Of note for this clonotype: The junction shows a germline mismatch at one end, possibly a read error. The rearrangement joins TRBV20-1 to TRBJ2-1, with D possibly matching TRBD1 (6 bases). Germline V gene lookup returns CDR1 DFQATT and CDR2 SNEGSKA (reference sequence). This CDR3 is built from 11 residues. In nucleotides, the CDR3 is TGCAGTACAGGGACCTACAGTGAGCAGTTCTTC. Its translation: CSTGTYSEQFF.

In its sample, this clonotype was seen once. V gene TRBV29-1 combines with J gene TRBJ1-2; 7 nucleotides match TRBD1. CDR1 and CDR2 from the germline V gene are SQVTM and ANQGSEA. Germline trimming cut 7 bases from V and 4 bases from J; bases unmatched to any gene: 9. CDR3 size: 13 residues. The CDR3, as DNA: TGCAGCGCCGCAGGGGGACCCCGCTATGGCTACACCTTC. It specifies CSAAGGPRYGYTF.

This chain connects TRBV25-1 to TRBJ2-7, with TRBD1 matching over 11 bases. The CDR3 length is 15 residues. J gave up 3 bases and V 4 bases, and 5 bases lay outside the gene matches. Germline V CDR1 and CDR2: MGHDK, SYGVNS. The CDR3 region is CASSVPGQGVYEQYF. As DNA, the CDR3 is TGTGCCAGCAGTGTCCCGGGACAGGGGGTCTACGAGCAGTACTTC.

The chain carries TRBV20-1 and TRBJ2-3; the D gene is possibly TRBD2 (7 bases). Trimming removed 3 bases from V and 4 bases from J, with 17 bases in between. This CDR3 contains 15 residues. Per the germline V gene, CDR1 is DFQATT and CDR2 is SNEGSKA (reference sequence). CDR3 sequence: CSASLGGGHSDTQYF. CDR3 DNA: TGCAGTGCTAGTTTAGGGGGGGGCCATTCAGATACGCAGTATTTT.

The V call is TRBV6-5, the J call TRBJ2-1; 8 bases are shared with TRBD1. Germline V CDR1 and CDR2: MNHEY, SVGAGI. The ends lost 2 bases at V and 9 bases at J; junction bases unmatched: 3. The CDR3 runs 13 residues. The CDR3 coding sequence is TGTGCCAGCAGTTACGGAGACAGGGGTGAGCAGTTCTTC. It codes for CASSYGDRGEQFF.

The chain joins TRBV29-1 to TRBJ2-7; 7 nucleotides align to TRBD1. This CDR3 comprises 11 residues. V was clipped by 6 bases and J by 5 bases; unmatched bases: 4. Germline V lookup: CDR1 SQVTM, CDR2 ANQGSEA. In nucleotides, the CDR3 is TGCAGCGTCCACAGGGGCAACGAGCAGTACTTC. Translated, it gives CSVHRGNEQYF.

This chain connects TRBV10-3 to TRBJ1-2, with a possible D match to TRBD1 (6 bases). With 0 bases removed from V and 0 bases from J, the gap between germline ends came to 11 bases. Looked up from germline, CDR1 is ENHRY and CDR2 is SYGVKD. This CDR3 contains 16 residues. The CDR3 protein is CAISESSGTTNYGYTF. The CDR3 DNA is TGTGCCATCAGTGAGTCCTCCGGGACAACTAACTATGGCTACACCTTC.

J is TRBJ2-7 and V is TRBV29-1, with TRBD1 matching over 9 bases. Germline V gives CDR1 SQVTM, CDR2 ANQGSEA. The CDR3 length is 11 residues. Losses at the gene ends were 6 bases for V and 6 bases for J; bases not matched to a gene: 3. The CDR3 bases are TGCAGCGTCTGGACAGGGGCCGAGCAGTACTTC. Amino acids: CSVWTGAEQYF.

This clonotype was seen more than once but under ten times. The chain employs TRBV7-3 and TRBJ2-5; 8 nucleotides line up with TRBD2. Germline V CDR1 and CDR2: SGHTA, FQGTGA. Trimming cost V 5 bases and J 3 bases; bases outside gene matches: 2. The CDR3 is 13 residues long. The chain's CDR3 is CASSRAGEETQYF. CDR3 coding DNA: TGTGCCAGCAGCCGAGCGGGGGAAGAGACCCAGTACTTC.

The V and J genes are TRBV7-6 and TRBJ2-7, with a weak D call TRBD2 (5 bases). Looked up from germline, CDR1 is SGHVS and CDR2 is FNYEAQ. Trimming took 0 bases from V and 4 from J, leaving 7 bases between them. The CDR3 is made up of 13 amino acids. For the CDR3, the DNA is TGTGCCAGCAGCTTAGCCCCGGGATACGAGCAGTACTTC. It is translated as CASSLAPGYEQYF.

The V call is TRBV7-9, the J call TRBJ2-5; D is possibly TRBD2 (6 bases). Germline-derived CDR1 and CDR2 are SEHNR and FQNEAQ (reference sequence). The CDR3 runs to 13 residues. Deletions cut 2 bases from V and 5 bases from J, with 9 bases between. In nucleotides, the CDR3 is TGTGCCAGCAGCTTACGGAGCGGGGAGACCCAGTACTTC. Its translation: CASSLRSGETQYF.

CDR3 nucleotides: TGTGCCAGCTCACCACCGAGGAACCCTGAGCAGTTCTTC. This encodes CASSPPRNPEQFF. The chain recombines TRBV18 with TRBJ2-1; no firm D call. The CDR3 contains 13 residues. V lost 0 bases, J lost 9 bases, and 9 bases lay in between. Germline values: CDR1 KGHSH, CDR2 LQKENI.

The chain has TRBV29-1 and TRBJ2-3; D call uncertain. CDR1 SQVTM and CDR2 ANQGSEA come from the germline V gene. The CDR3 runs 12 residues. The V end was cut by 4 bases, the J end by 2 bases, with 7 bases between. The CDR3 DNA reads TGCAGCGTTGCGGCAGCCACAGATACGCAGTATTTT. Its protein product is CSVAAATDTQYF.

The chain carries TRBV15 and TRBJ2-2; D might be TRBD2 (6 bases). V was trimmed by 4 bases and J by 6 bases, leaving 15 bases between them. The CDR3 length is 15 residues. Germline CDR1 and CDR2: LNHNV and YYDKDF (reference sequence). The CDR3 bases are TGTGCCACCAGCACCCGAAGTTGGGGGGCCGGGGAGCTGTTTTTT. Encoded protein: CATSTRSWGAGELFF.

The chain employs TRBV18 and TRBJ1-6; D gene ambiguous. Germline V gene sequence: CDR1 KGHSH, CDR2 LQKENI. The length of the CDR3 is 13 residues. The V end was cut by 2 bases, the J end by 10 bases, with 9 bases between. CDR3 sequence reads: CASSPGEESPLHF. The DNA of the CDR3 is TGTGCCAGCTCACCAGGGGAGGAATCACCCCTCCACTTT.

CDR3: CASVQLGTQYF. The CDR3 DNA reads as TGTGCCAGCGTCCAACTAGGGACGCAGTATTTT. This chain joins TRBV2 and TRBJ2-3, with D maybe TRBD2 (5 bases). The CDR3 length is 11 residues. CDR1 is SNHLY and CDR2 is FYNNEI in the germline V gene. V was cut by 8 bases and J by 9 bases, with 12 bases left in between.

J is TRBJ2-7 and V is TRBV9; D might be TRBD1 (6 bases). Germline V gene lookup returns CDR1 SGDLS and CDR2 YYNGEE. V lost 0 bases and J lost 3, with 13 bases in between. The CDR3 has 15 amino acids. The CDR3 region has the DNA TGTGCCAGCAGCGTAGGGTGGGGGCGAAACTACGAGCAGTACTTC. It encodes CASSVGWGRNYEQYF.

The gene calls are TRBV4-2 and TRBJ2-1; D gene ambiguous. V was cut by 4 bases and J by 7 bases, with 14 bases left in between. Germline values: CDR1 LGHNA, CDR2 YNFKEQ. CDR3 length: 14 amino acids. CDR3 DNA sequence: TGTGCCAGCAGCCCCCGACCAGTAGGGAATGAGCAGTTCTTC. Translated, it gives CASSPRPVGNEQFF.

The chain recombines TRBV5-1 with TRBJ2-7, with 8 bases lining up with TRBD2. The J call may be wrong; the DNA end is better matched by TRBJ2-5. The germline CDR1 and CDR2 sequences are SGHRS and YFSETQ. This CDR3 is built from 15 residues. The CDR3 here is CASSLAGGSRETQYF. The CDR3 DNA reads TGCGCCAGCAGCTTGGCGGGGGGGTCGCGGGAGACCCAGTACTTC.

The gene calls are TRBV6-6 and TRBJ2-4; no reliable D call. CDR1 is MNHNY, CDR2 SVGAGI, per germline (reference sequence). V lost 0 bases and J 3 bases, leaving 6 bases between the germline ends. CDR3 size: 14 residues. CDR3: CASSYSASKNIQYF. In DNA, the CDR3 is TGTGCCAGCAGTTACTCTGCAAGCAAAAACATTCAGTACTTC.

This clonotype was seen only a few times. J is TRBJ1-1 and V is TRBV7-2; tentatively, D is TRBD1 (5 bases). V was cut by 5 bases and J by 6 bases, with 13 bases left in between. The CDR3 is 13 amino acids. Looked up from germline, CDR1 is SGHTA and CDR2 is FQGNSA. CDR3 region: CASSPVSGSEAFF. CDR3 DNA: TGTGCCAGCAGCCCCGTCTCAGGGTCTGAAGCTTTCTTT.

This clonotype has at least ten counts. The chain links TRBV6-1 to TRBJ2-3; no reliable D call. CDR1 MNHNS and CDR2 SASEGT come from the germline V gene. This CDR3 has 12 residues. V lost 5 bases and J 6 bases, leaving 9 bases between the germline ends. This CDR3 is CASSPTGDTQYF. CDR3 bases: TGTGCCAGCAGTCCGACCGGGGATACGCAGTATTTT.

The V gene is TRBV4-3, the J gene TRBJ1-2, with D possibly TRBD1 on 5 matching bases. The CDR3 spans 16 residues. Trimming took off 0 bases at V and 4 bases at J, with 15 bases between the two ends. Germline-derived CDR1 and CDR2 are LGHNA and YSLEER. The CDR3 coding sequence is TGCGCCAGCAGCCAAGATCACGAGGGGTTAACCTATGGCTACACCTTC. This translates into CASSQDHEGLTYGYTF.

The V gene is TRBV10-3, the J gene TRBJ1-1, with TRBD1 identical over 7 bases. With V trimmed by 8 bases and J by 5 bases, 17 bases remained unmatched. Germline-derived CDR1 and CDR2 are ENHRY and SYGVKD. This CDR3 region has 16 residues. The CDR3 DNA sequence: TGTGCCATCGCCCAGGGGGTGGGGGCGCGGACGACTGAAGCTTTCTTT. Encoded protein: CAIAQGVGARTTEAFF.

The gene calls are TRBV6-1 and TRBJ2-4, with TRBD1 matching over 7 bases. J was trimmed by 0 bases and V by 9 bases; bases with no gene match: 23. The CDR3 totals 20 residues. Germline loops: CDR1 MNHNS, CDR2 SASEGT. As DNA, the CDR3 is TGTGCCAGGGAGACACGACCGGACAGGACGGGAAAACTAGCCAAAAACATTCAGTACTTC. Its protein product is CARETRPDRTGKLAKNIQYF.